Listed below are T cell receptor beta chains from one sample, sequenced in a study of beta chain features in type 1 diabetes. The table came from immunoSEQ multiplex PCR; TCRdb's copy has only in-frame clones and leaves some out. The sample records 95,000 to 150,000 clones, roughly 15% being singletons. Sequencing input: central memory CD4+ T cells from blood. Receptors originate from a young man with type 1 diabetes. The CDR3 runs from the conserved cysteine through the conserved F or W. D genes are given only for firm matches. A clone size is listed for some rows: how often the clone was seen (once, few, many), or a class if it is expanded.

v_call	j_call	clone_size	d_call	cdr3_aa	cdr3_nt
TRBV29-1	TRBJ2-1	-	-	CSVGQGNEQFF	TGCAGCGTTGGCCAGGGGAACGAGCAGTTCTTC
TRBV7-3	TRBJ1-4	many	TRBD1	CASSFHWGQREKLFF	TGTGCCAGCAGCTTTCATTGGGGACAGCGTGAAAAACTGTTTTTT
TRBV25-1	TRBJ1-1	few	-	CASSESLGRAFF	TGTGCCAGCAGTGAATCTCTTGGTAGAGCTTTCTTT
TRBV7-9	TRBJ2-2	few	-	CASSLKVYNTGELFF	TGTGCCAGCAGCTTAAAAGTCTACAACACCGGGGAGCTGTTTTTT
TRBV7-2	TRBJ1-1	-	-	CASSLEVNTEAFF	TGTGCCAGCAGCCTGGAGGTGAACACTGAAGCTTTCTTT
TRBV27	TRBJ1-2	few	TRBD1	CASSHAGTGASDYGYTF	TGTGCCAGCAGTCACGCCGGGACAGGCGCTTCGGACTATGGCTACACCTTC
TRBV7-2	TRBJ2-1	-	-	CASSLANDNEQFF	TGTGCCAGCAGCTTAGCTAACGACAATGAGCAGTTCTTC
TRBV30	TRBJ1-5	-	-	CAWNQPGNQPQHF	TGTGCCTGGAACCAGCCCGGCAATCAGCCCCAGCATTTT
TRBV29-1	TRBJ2-5	many	-	CSVEASGTQTQYF	TGCAGCGTTGAAGCGTCTGGAACCCAGACCCAGTACTTC
TRBV13	TRBJ2-7	few	TRBD1	CASSLQGQVPGDEQYF	TGTGCCAGCAGCTTACAGGGACAGGTCCCTGGGGACGAGCAGTACTTC
TRBV7-2	TRBJ2-2	-	-	CASSGTQGSTGELFF	TGTGCCAGCAGCGGCACACAGGGTAGCACCGGGGAGCTGTTTTTT
TRBV6-6	TRBJ1-3	few	-	CASSRGGLTSGNTIYF	TGTGCCAGCAGCCGCGGCGGGCTTACTTCTGGAAACACCATATATTTT
TRBV2	TRBJ1-4	-	TRBD1	CASSNDRAKELFF	TGTGCCAGCAGCAATGACAGGGCAAAGGAACTGTTTTTT
TRBV4-2	TRBJ1-1	-	-	CASSQGEWGTEAFF	TGTGCCAGCAGCCAAGGGGAGTGGGGCACTGAAGCTTTCTTT
TRBV18	TRBJ2-2	-	TRBD1	CASSPTGDTGELFF	TGTGCCAGCTCACCGACAGGGGACACCGGGGAGCTGTTTTTT
TRBV7-2	TRBJ2-1	-	-	CATRMLPNSHYNEQFF	TGTGCCACCAGAATGTTACCAAACAGCCATTACAATGAGCAGTTCTTC
TRBV7-6	TRBJ1-6	few	TRBD1	CASSPSQGPRPLHF	TGTGCCAGCAGCCCATCACAGGGGCCAAGACCCCTCCACTTT
TRBV5-1	TRBJ2-3	-	TRBD2	CASSLTVAGATTDTQYF	TGCGCCAGCAGCTTGACTGTGGCGGGAGCTACCACAGATACGCAGTATTTT
TRBV6-5	TRBJ2-7	many	-	CASSNHQIYEQYF	TGTGCCAGCAGTAATCATCAGATCTACGAGCAGTACTTC
TRBV5-6	TRBJ2-7	many	TRBD1	CASSSYQGQYEQYF	TGTGCCAGCAGCTCCTACCAGGGACAGTACGAGCAGTACTTC
TRBV7-2	TRBJ2-7	-	-	CASSLDRVAGEQYF	TGTGCCAGCAGCTTAGACAGGGTTGCGGGCGAGCAGTACTTC
TRBV28	TRBJ2-5	-	-	CASLAGETQYF	TGTGCCAGCCTAGCTGGAGAGACCCAGTACTTC
TRBV29-1	TRBJ2-2	-	-	CSVVFPRGGAPSFNTGELFF	TGCAGCGTTGTATTCCCCCGAGGGGGGGCGCCCTCTTTTAACACCGGGGAGCTGTTTTTT